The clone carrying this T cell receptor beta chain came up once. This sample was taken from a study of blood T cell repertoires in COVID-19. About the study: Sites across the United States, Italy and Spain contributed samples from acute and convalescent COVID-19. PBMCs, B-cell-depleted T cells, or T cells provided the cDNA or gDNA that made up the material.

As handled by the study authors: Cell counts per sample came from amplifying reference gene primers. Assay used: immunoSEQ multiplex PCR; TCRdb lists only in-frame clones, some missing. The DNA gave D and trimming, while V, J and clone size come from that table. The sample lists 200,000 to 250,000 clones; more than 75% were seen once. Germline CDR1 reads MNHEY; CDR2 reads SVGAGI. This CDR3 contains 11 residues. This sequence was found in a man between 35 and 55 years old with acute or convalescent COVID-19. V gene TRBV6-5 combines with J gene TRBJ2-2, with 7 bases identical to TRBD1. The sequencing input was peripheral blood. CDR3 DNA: TGTGCTGTACAGGGGACCGGGGAGCTGTTTTTT. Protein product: CAVQGTGELFF.